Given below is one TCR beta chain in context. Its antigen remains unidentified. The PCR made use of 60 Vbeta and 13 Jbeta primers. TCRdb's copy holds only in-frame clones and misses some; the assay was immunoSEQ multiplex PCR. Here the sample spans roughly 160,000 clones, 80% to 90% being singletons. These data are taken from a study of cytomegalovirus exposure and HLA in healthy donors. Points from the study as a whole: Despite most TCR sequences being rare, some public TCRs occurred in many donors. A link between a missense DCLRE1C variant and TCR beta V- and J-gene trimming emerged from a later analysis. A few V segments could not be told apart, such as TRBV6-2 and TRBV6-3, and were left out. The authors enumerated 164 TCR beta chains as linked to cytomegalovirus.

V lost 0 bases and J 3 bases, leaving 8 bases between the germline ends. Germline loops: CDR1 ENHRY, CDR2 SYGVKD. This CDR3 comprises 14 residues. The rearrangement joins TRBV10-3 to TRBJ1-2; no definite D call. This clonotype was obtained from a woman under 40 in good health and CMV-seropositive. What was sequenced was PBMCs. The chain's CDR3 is CAISESSQYYGYTF. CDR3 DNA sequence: TGTGCCATCAGTGAGTCTTCACAGTACTATGGCTACACCTTC.